The present T cell receptor (beta chain) was sequenced within a study of identical twins. Regarding the study as a whole: Not following the same donors, the study drew its conclusions from cross-sectional statistical analysis. For zero-insertion analyses, partial confounding could come from invariant MAIT and iNKT cells. Fewer insertions marked abundant cord blood beta clonotypes; young adult naive trended weakly, memory not at all.

Among all donors, each was a healthy Caucasian. As for this clonotype: Antigen specificity is unknown.

Via MiXCR, TCRdb re-called the 5' RACE reads, giving one row per CDR3 protein. The sample holds 500,000 or so distinct CDR3 sequences, 13% to 15% seen once. Per germline, CDR1 LGHDT and CDR2 YNNKEL (reference sequence). The junction had 9 bases not matched to a gene; V was cut back by 5 bases and J by 6 bases. CDR3 size: 16 residues. These sequences were also reported in another study, on yellow fever vaccine responses in identical twins.

J is TRBJ2-1 and V is TRBV3-1, with TRBD2 matching 11 bases. Material for sequencing was CD4+ T cells sorted from blood. The clonotype originates from a woman aged 18-35 years in good health. The CDR3 sequence: CASSKTSGTASNEQFF. In DNA, the CDR3 is TGTGCCAGCAGCAAGACTAGCGGGACAGCGTCCAATGAGCAGTTCTTC.